This is a list of T cell receptor beta chains from one sample in a study of CD8+CD57+ T cells in acquired aplastic anemia. TCRdb re-analysed the reads in MiXCR, keeping a single row per CDR3 protein. Of 98,000 or so distinct CDR3 sequences listed, around half are singletons. The specimen sequenced was sorted CD4+, CD8+, or CD8+CD57+ T cells (not recorded which) from PBMCs. Source of these receptors: a human donor in good health, serving as a control. CDR3s include the opening cysteine and the closing phenylalanine or tryptophan. The D gene is left open where the match is weak. Not all rows give a size; the values are once, few, many and, for expanded clones, a class.

CDR3 length: 14
D gene: NA
V gene: TRBV29-1
J gene: TRBJ2-7
clone size: NA
CDR3 DNA: TGCAGCGTTGTCCTCCAGGGGAGCACCTACGAGCAGTACTTC
CDR3 protein: CSVVLQGSTYEQYF

CDR3 length: 16
D gene: NA
V gene: TRBV15
J gene: TRBJ1-3
clone size: many
CDR3 DNA: TGTGCCACCAGCAGAGATAACCCCAACTCTGGAAACACCATATATTTT
CDR3 protein: CATSRDNPNSGNTIYF

CDR3 length: 16
D gene: NA
V gene: TRBV19
J gene: TRBJ1-2
clone size: NA
CDR3 DNA: TGTGCCAGTAGCCCAGAGGCCCCCAGGGGCCTCTATGGCTACACCTTC
CDR3 protein: CASSPEAPRGLYGYTF

CDR3 length: 15
D gene: TRBD1
V gene: TRBV9
J gene: TRBJ2-5
clone size: many
CDR3 DNA: TGTGCCAGCAGCGCGGGGACAGGGCCACAAGAGACCCAGTACTTC
CDR3 protein: CASSAGTGPQETQYF

CDR3 length: 17
D gene: NA
V gene: TRBV13
J gene: TRBJ2-7
clone size: many
CDR3 DNA: TGTGCCAGCAGCTTAGGCCTCGAGGGTTGGGGCTCCTACGAGCAGTACTTC
CDR3 protein: CASSLGLEGWGSYEQYF

CDR3 length: 14
D gene: TRBD2
V gene: TRBV7-8
J gene: TRBJ2-7
clone size: NA
CDR3 DNA: TGTGCCAGCAGCTTAACTAGCGGGCCATACGAGCAGTACTTC
CDR3 protein: CASSLTSGPYEQYF

CDR3 length: 16
D gene: NA
V gene: TRBV7-9
J gene: TRBJ2-3
clone size: many
CDR3 DNA: TGTGCCAGCACCATCCCGAACCCGGGAATCTTAGATACGCAGTATTTT
CDR3 protein: CASTIPNPGILDTQYF

CDR3 length: 14
D gene: NA
V gene: TRBV2
J gene: TRBJ2-7
clone size: NA
CDR3 DNA: TGTGCCAGCAGCCTACGGGGCGGGTACTACGAGCAGTACTTC
CDR3 protein: CASSLRGGYYEQYF

CDR3 length: 14
D gene: TRBD1
V gene: TRBV5-1
J gene: TRBJ2-3
clone size: NA
CDR3 DNA: TGCGCCAGCAAATTGGGACAGGCACGAGATACGCAGTATTTT
CDR3 protein: CASKLGQARDTQYF

CDR3 length: 14
D gene: NA
V gene: TRBV7-2
J gene: TRBJ2-7
clone size: NA
CDR3 DNA: TGTGCCAGCAGCTTAGATCAGGGGACCCACGAGCAGTACTTC
CDR3 protein: CASSLDQGTHEQYF

CDR3 length: 13
D gene: NA
V gene: TRBV30
J gene: TRBJ2-7
clone size: many
CDR3 DNA: TGTGCCTGGAGGGAACAGGGATCCTACGAGCAGTACTTC
CDR3 protein: CAWREQGSYEQYF

CDR3 length: 11
D gene: NA
V gene: TRBV20-1
J gene: TRBJ2-7
clone size: many
CDR3 DNA: TGCAGTGCTAGGTCCCTACACGAGCAGTACTTC
CDR3 protein: CSARSLHEQYF

CDR3 length: 15
D gene: TRBD2
V gene: TRBV25-1
J gene: TRBJ2-5
clone size: NA
CDR3 DNA: TGTGCCAGCAGCTTGGGCGGGGGGGCTGGGGAGACCCAGTACTTC
CDR3 protein: CASSLGGGAGETQYF

CDR3 length: 15
D gene: TRBD1
V gene: TRBV12-3/TRBV12-4
J gene: TRBJ2-1
clone size: many
CDR3 DNA: TGTGCCAGCAGTTCCGGGACAGGGGTCAAAGATGAGCAGTTCTTC
CDR3 protein: CASSSGTGVKDEQFF

CDR3 length: 14
D gene: NA
V gene: TRBV4-2
J gene: TRBJ2-2
clone size: NA
CDR3 DNA: TGTGCCAGCAGCCCCCGTAGTGCCACCGGGGAGCTGTTTTTT
CDR3 protein: CASSPRSATGELFF

CDR3 length: 13
D gene: NA
V gene: TRBV4-1
J gene: TRBJ2-7
clone size: many
CDR3 DNA: TGCGCCAGCAGCCAAGCCAGAGCCTACGAGCAGTACTTC
CDR3 protein: CASSQARAYEQYF

CDR3 length: 15
D gene: NA
V gene: TRBV25-1
J gene: TRBJ2-7
clone size: NA
CDR3 DNA: TGTGCCAGCAGCCCCCGTATAACGCAACCCTACGAGCAGTACTTC
CDR3 protein: CASSPRITQPYEQYF

CDR3 length: 15
D gene: NA
V gene: TRBV5-1
J gene: TRBJ1-1
clone size: many
CDR3 DNA: TGCGCCAGCAGCTTCCAAACTACAGGTAGCACTGAAGCTTTCTTT
CDR3 protein: CASSFQTTGSTEAFF

CDR3 length: 20
D gene: TRBD2
V gene: TRBV4-2
J gene: TRBJ2-1
clone size: NA
CDR3 DNA: TGTGCCAGCAGCCCACCACCCCTACTAGCGGGGGTCCGACCCTACAATGAGCAGTTCTTC
CDR3 protein: CASSPPPLLAGVRPYNEQFF

CDR3 length: 15
D gene: TRBD2
V gene: TRBV24-1
J gene: TRBJ2-3
clone size: NA
CDR3 DNA: TGTGCCACCAGTAGGTGGCGGGGGAACACAGATACGCAGTATTTT
CDR3 protein: CATSRWRGNTDTQYF

CDR3 length: 13
D gene: NA
V gene: TRBV6-6
J gene: TRBJ1-1
clone size: many
CDR3 DNA: TGTGCCACCAGCTGGTCGGGGGCCCGTGAAGCTTTCTTT
CDR3 protein: CATSWSGAREAFF

CDR3 length: 15
D gene: NA
V gene: TRBV15
J gene: TRBJ2-7
clone size: NA
CDR3 DNA: TGTGCCACCAGCAGAGATCGTGAGGTTGCCTACGAGCAGTACTTC
CDR3 protein: CATSRDREVAYEQYF

CDR3 length: 14
D gene: NA
V gene: TRBV14
J gene: TRBJ2-5
clone size: few
CDR3 DNA: TGTGCCAGCAGCCAAGAGGGCTATTCAGAGACCCAGTACTTC
CDR3 protein: CASSQEGYSETQYF

CDR3 length: 12
D gene: NA
V gene: TRBV2
J gene: TRBJ1-1
clone size: few
CDR3 DNA: TGTGCCAGCAGCTACAGGGTTTCTGAAGCTTTCTTT
CDR3 protein: CASSYRVSEAFF

CDR3 length: 16
D gene: NA
V gene: TRBV30
J gene: TRBJ2-2
clone size: NA
CDR3 DNA: TGTGCCTGGAGTGGAGGGGGAGACAGGAACACCGGGGAGCTGTTTTTT
CDR3 protein: CAWSGGGDRNTGELFF

CDR3 length: 14
D gene: NA
V gene: TRBV2
J gene: TRBJ1-2
clone size: NA
CDR3 DNA: TGTGCCAGCAGTGAAGGGTTATCGTACTATGGCTACACCTTC
CDR3 protein: CASSEGLSYYGYTF

CDR3 length: 17
D gene: TRBD1
V gene: TRBV18
J gene: TRBJ1-1
clone size: NA
CDR3 DNA: TGTGCCAGCTCACCAACAGGGGGTGATACGATGAACACTGAAGCTTTCTTT
CDR3 protein: CASSPTGGDTMNTEAFF

CDR3 length: 15
D gene: NA
V gene: TRBV9
J gene: TRBJ1-5
clone size: many
CDR3 DNA: TGTGCCAGCAGCCCCGACGGACTAAGCAATCAGCCCCAGCATTTT
CDR3 protein: CASSPDGLSNQPQHF

CDR3 length: 13
D gene: TRBD1
V gene: TRBV24-1
J gene: TRBJ2-7
clone size: few
CDR3 DNA: TGTGCCACCGACGGGACAGGCTCTTACGAGCAGTACTTC
CDR3 protein: CATDGTGSYEQYF

CDR3 length: 14
D gene: TRBD1
V gene: TRBV12-3/TRBV12-4
J gene: TRBJ1-6
clone size: many
CDR3 DNA: TGTGCCAGCAGCCCGGGACAGGGCTATTCACCCCTCCACTTT
CDR3 protein: CASSPGQGYSPLHF

CDR3 length: 14
D gene: NA
V gene: TRBV15
J gene: TRBJ2-7
clone size: NA
CDR3 DNA: TGTGCCACCAGCGGATCCTGGGGGAAGTACGAGCAGTACTTC
CDR3 protein: CATSGSWGKYEQYF

CDR3 length: 12
D gene: TRBD1
V gene: TRBV10-3
J gene: TRBJ2-7
clone size: NA
CDR3 DNA: TGTGCCACGGGACAGGGGGCGGGCGAGCAGTACTTC
CDR3 protein: CATGQGAGEQYF

CDR3 length: 12
D gene: NA
V gene: TRBV25-1
J gene: TRBJ1-2
clone size: NA
CDR3 DNA: TGTGCCAGCAGTGGTCAGGGAAGCGGCTACACCTTC
CDR3 protein: CASSGQGSGYTF

CDR3 length: 16
D gene: NA
V gene: TRBV15
J gene: TRBJ2-3
clone size: NA
CDR3 DNA: TGTGCCACCAGCAGAGACCCCGGAAGGGGCACAGATACGCAGTATTTT
CDR3 protein: CATSRDPGRGTDTQYF

CDR3 length: 15
D gene: NA
V gene: TRBV12-3/TRBV12-4
J gene: TRBJ1-4
clone size: many
CDR3 DNA: TGTGCCAGCAGTTTAACGGGACTGACGAATGAAAAACTGTTTTTT
CDR3 protein: CASSLTGLTNEKLFF

CDR3 length: 13
D gene: NA
V gene: TRBV7-9
J gene: TRBJ2-5
clone size: NA
CDR3 DNA: TGTGCCAGCAGCGACGGGTTGGGGGAGACCCAGTACTTC
CDR3 protein: CASSDGLGETQYF

CDR3 length: 14
D gene: NA
V gene: TRBV7-9
J gene: TRBJ1-3
clone size: NA
CDR3 DNA: TGTGCCAGCAGCCGAGGGGACCGCGGGAACACCATATATTTT
CDR3 protein: CASSRGDRGNTIYF

CDR3 length: 15
D gene: NA
V gene: TRBV2
J gene: TRBJ1-5
clone size: NA
CDR3 DNA: TGTGCCAGCAGTGCATCGATGCTGATGAATCAGCCCCAGCATTTT
CDR3 protein: CASSASMLMNQPQHF

CDR3 length: 15
D gene: TRBD2
V gene: TRBV7-8
J gene: TRBJ2-1
clone size: NA
CDR3 DNA: TGTGCCAGCAGGCAACTAGCGGGAGGCTACAATGAGCAGTTCTTC
CDR3 protein: CASRQLAGGYNEQFF

CDR3 length: 12
D gene: NA
V gene: TRBV11-2
J gene: TRBJ2-3
clone size: many
CDR3 DNA: TGTGCCAGCAGCCGAAGGGCAGATACGCAGTATTTT
CDR3 protein: CASSRRADTQYF

CDR3 length: 13
D gene: NA
V gene: TRBV15
J gene: TRBJ2-1
clone size: NA
CDR3 DNA: TGTGCCACCAGAGGGGACTCCTACAATGAGCAGTTCTTC
CDR3 protein: CATRGDSYNEQFF

CDR3 length: 12
D gene: NA
V gene: TRBV27
J gene: TRBJ2-3
clone size: many
CDR3 DNA: TGTGCCAGCAGTCTCTCAGCAGATACGCAGTATTTT
CDR3 protein: CASSLSADTQYF

CDR3 length: 17
D gene: NA
V gene: TRBV10-3
J gene: TRBJ1-2
clone size: NA
CDR3 DNA: TGTGCCATCATAACCACTAGCGGGGAGGGCTCCTGGTGGGGCTACACCTTC
CDR3 protein: CAIITTSGEGSWWGYTF

CDR3 length: 18
D gene: TRBD2
V gene: TRBV12-3/TRBV12-4
J gene: TRBJ2-5
clone size: NA
CDR3 DNA: TGTGCCAGCAGTTTGGTTAGCGGGGCCGCTATTCTTCAAGAGACCCAGTACTTC
CDR3 protein: CASSLVSGAAILQETQYF

CDR3 length: 17
D gene: NA
V gene: TRBV10-3
J gene: TRBJ2-2
clone size: NA
CDR3 DNA: TGTGCCAGCACTCGAAGGGGGGACGGCGGTTACACCGGGGAGCTGTTTTTT
CDR3 protein: CASTRRGDGGYTGELFF

CDR3 length: 15
D gene: NA
V gene: TRBV20-1
J gene: TRBJ2-1
clone size: few
CDR3 DNA: TGCAGTGCTAGGGCGGAGGTTACTTCCTACAATGAGCAGTTCTTC
CDR3 protein: CSARAEVTSYNEQFF